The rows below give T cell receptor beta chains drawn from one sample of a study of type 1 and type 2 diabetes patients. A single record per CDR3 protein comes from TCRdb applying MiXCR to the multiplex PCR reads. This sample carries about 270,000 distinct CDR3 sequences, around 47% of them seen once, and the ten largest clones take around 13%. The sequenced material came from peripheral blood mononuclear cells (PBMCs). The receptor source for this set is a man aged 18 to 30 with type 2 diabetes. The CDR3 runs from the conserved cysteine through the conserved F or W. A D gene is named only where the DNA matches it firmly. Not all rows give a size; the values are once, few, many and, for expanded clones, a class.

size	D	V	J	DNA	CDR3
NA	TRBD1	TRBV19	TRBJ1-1	TGTGCCAGTACGACAGGGATCATGAACACTGAAGCTTTCTTT	CASTTGIMNTEAFF
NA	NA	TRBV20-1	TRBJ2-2	TGCAGTGCTAGGGGCGGCTGGCTACGGAACACCGGGGAGCTGTTTTTT	CSARGGWLRNTGELFF
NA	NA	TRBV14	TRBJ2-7	TGTGCCAGCTCACCAAGTTTACCCCTGGGCTACGAGCAGTACTTC	CASSPSLPLGYEQYF
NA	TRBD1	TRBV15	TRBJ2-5	TGTGCCACCAGCGGATCGGGACAGGAAGAGACCCAGTACTTC	CATSGSGQEETQYF
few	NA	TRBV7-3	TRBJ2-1	TGTGCCAGCAGCAGGAACCCGGGGCAGCTGTACAATGAGCAGTTCTTC	CASSRNPGQLYNEQFF
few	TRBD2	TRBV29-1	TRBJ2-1	TGCAGCGTTGCGGGACTAGCGGGAGAGAATGAGCAGTTCTTC	CSVAGLAGENEQFF
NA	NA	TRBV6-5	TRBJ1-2	TGTGCCAGCAGTTATGAGGGGTCGGGCCAGATTAACTTC	CASSYEGSGQINF
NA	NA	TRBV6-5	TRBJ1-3	TGTGCCAGCAGTGATGATTGGGCTTTGGTAAACACCATATATTTT	CASSDDWALVNTIYF
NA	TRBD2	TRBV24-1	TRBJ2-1	TGTGCCACCAGTGATTCCCAACTAGCGGGGGGCGAGCAGTTCTTC	CATSDSQLAGGEQFF
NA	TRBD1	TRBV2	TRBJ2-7	TGTGCCAGCAGCCGATCCGGACAGGGGGCCTCCTACGAGCAGTACTTC	CASSRSGQGASYEQYF
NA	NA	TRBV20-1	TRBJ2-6	TGCAGGGCTAGAGGGGTTTACGGGGCCAACGTCCTGACTTTC	CRARGVYGANVLTF
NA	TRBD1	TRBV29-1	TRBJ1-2	TGCAGCGTAGGACCACAGGGGAACTATGGCTACACCTTC	CSVGPQGNYGYTF
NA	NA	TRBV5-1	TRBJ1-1	TGCGCCACCACCGATGGGACTGAAGCTTTCTTT	CATTDGTEAFF
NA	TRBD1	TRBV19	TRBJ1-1	TGTGCCAGTAGTATCTATGGGACAGGGGTCACTGAAGCTTTCTTT	CASSIYGTGVTEAFF
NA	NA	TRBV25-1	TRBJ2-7	TGTGCCAGCAGTTTGAAAAGGGTGGACGGGGAGCAGTACTTC	CASSLKRVDGEQYF
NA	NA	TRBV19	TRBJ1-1	TGTGCCAGTTCCCGAGTCGGGTCAGTCTTGCTGGGGACTGAAGCTTTCTTT	CASSRVGSVLLGTEAFF
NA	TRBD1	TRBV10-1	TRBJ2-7	TGCGCCAGCAGCGCCGGGACAGCGATCTACGAGCAGTACTTC	CASSAGTAIYEQYF
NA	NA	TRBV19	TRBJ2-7	TGTGCCAGTAGCGGGACGGCGAGCTCCTACGAGCAGTACTTC	CASSGTASSYEQYF
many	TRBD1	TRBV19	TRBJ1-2	TGTGCCAGTAGACACGGGACAGGAACGTCGGGCTACACCTTC	CASRHGTGTSGYTF
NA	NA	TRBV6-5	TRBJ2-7	TGTGCCAGCTGGGGGGAGAGGTGGTACGAGCAGTACTTC	CASWGERWYEQYF
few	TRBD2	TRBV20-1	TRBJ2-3	TGCAGTGCCCCACGAGCGGGAGGTGCAGATACGCAGTATTTT	CSAPRAGGADTQYF
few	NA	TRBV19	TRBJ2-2	TGTGCCAGTAGTATACCCGGGGGCCCTAGGGCCGGGGAGCTGTTTTTT	CASSIPGGPRAGELFF
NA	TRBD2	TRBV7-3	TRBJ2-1	TGTGCCAGCAGCTCCGGGACTAGCAATGAGCAGCTCTTC	CASSSGTSNEQLF
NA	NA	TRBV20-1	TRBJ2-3	TGCAGTGCAATTGTGCACCCTAGCACAGATACGCAGTATTTT	CSAIVHPSTDTQYF
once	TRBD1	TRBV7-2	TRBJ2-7	TGTGCCAGCAGCATAAGGACAGGGGGGATCGCCTACGAGCAGTACTTC	CASSIRTGGIAYEQYF
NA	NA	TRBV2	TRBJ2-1	TGTGCCAGCAGCGAAGCACCGGGCTACAATGAGCAGTTCTTC	CASSEAPGYNEQFF
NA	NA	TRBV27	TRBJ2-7	TGTGCCAGCAGTTCCACAGGTGTCTACGAGCAGTACTTC	CASSSTGVYEQYF
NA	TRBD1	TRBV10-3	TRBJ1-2	TGTGCCAGCAGTACTGGGACAGGGCCTCTTGGCTACACCTTC	CASSTGTGPLGYTF
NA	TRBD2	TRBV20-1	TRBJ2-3	TGCAGTGCTAGACCCGGGGGGATCAGCACAGATACGCAGTATTTT	CSARPGGISTDTQYF
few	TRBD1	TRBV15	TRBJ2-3	TGTGCCAGCACCGTAGGACAGGGTCCTTTCACAGATACGCAGTATTTT	CASTVGQGPFTDTQYF
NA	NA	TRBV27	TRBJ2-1	TGTGCCAGCAGTTTAATTAGGGGTAGGCCGCCCAATGAGCAGTTCTTC	CASSLIRGRPPNEQFF